The rows below give T cell receptor beta chains drawn from one sample of a study of blood T cell repertoires in COVID-19. Repertoires were generated with immunoSEQ multiplex PCR, while TCRdb's copy carries only in-frame clones and drops some. This sample has 190,000 or so clones, with more than 85% found just once. The sample was peripheral blood. Receptor source: a woman in her thirties with active or convalescent COVID-19. CDR3s include the opening cysteine and the closing phenylalanine or tryptophan. A D gene is named only where the DNA matches it firmly.

v_call	j_call	d_call	cdr3_aa	cdr3_nt
TRBV27	TRBJ2-3	TRBD2	CASSLLGLESTDTQYF	TGTGCCAGCAGTTTATTGGGACTAGAGTCTACAGATACGCAGTATTTT
TRBV13	TRBJ2-5	TRBD2	CASSLGRGGWRETQYF	TGTGCCAGCAGCTTAGGACGGGGGGGCTGGCGAGAGACCCAGTACTTC
TRBV4-1	TRBJ1-1	.	CASSHGMENTEAFF	TGCGCCAGCAGCCACGGGATGGAGAACACTGAAGCTTTCTTT
TRBV5-1	TRBJ2-7	.	CASSLAPRSPEQYF	TGCGCCAGCAGCTTGGCGCCTAGGTCACCAGAGCAGTACTTC
TRBV4-1	TRBJ2-7	TRBD1	CASSPPGGQGAGEQYF	TGCGCCAGCAGCCCCCCAGGGGGACAGGGGGCAGGGGAGCAGTACTTC
TRBV21-1	TRBJ2-1	.	CASSKEKRDSGLAHNEQFF	TGTGCCAGCAGCAAAGAAAAACGGGATTCGGGACTAGCTCACAATGAGCAGTTCTTC
TRBV2	TRBJ2-1	.	CASSDGTPNNEQFF	TGTGCCAGCAGTGATGGGACACCTAACAATGAGCAGTTCTTC
TRBV10-1	TRBJ2-7	.	CASSESRGGTSSYEQYF	TGCGCCAGCAGTGAGTCGAGGGGGGGGACAAGCTCCTACGAGCAGTACTTC
TRBV3-1/TRBV3-2	TRBJ1-2	.	CASSQRVGGYGYTF	TGTGCCAGCAGCCAACGGGTAGGGGGCTATGGCTACACCTTC
TRBV24-1	TRBJ1-1	TRBD1	CATSDEGQGITEAFF	TGTGCCACCAGTGATGAGGGACAGGGGATCACTGAAGCTTTCTTT